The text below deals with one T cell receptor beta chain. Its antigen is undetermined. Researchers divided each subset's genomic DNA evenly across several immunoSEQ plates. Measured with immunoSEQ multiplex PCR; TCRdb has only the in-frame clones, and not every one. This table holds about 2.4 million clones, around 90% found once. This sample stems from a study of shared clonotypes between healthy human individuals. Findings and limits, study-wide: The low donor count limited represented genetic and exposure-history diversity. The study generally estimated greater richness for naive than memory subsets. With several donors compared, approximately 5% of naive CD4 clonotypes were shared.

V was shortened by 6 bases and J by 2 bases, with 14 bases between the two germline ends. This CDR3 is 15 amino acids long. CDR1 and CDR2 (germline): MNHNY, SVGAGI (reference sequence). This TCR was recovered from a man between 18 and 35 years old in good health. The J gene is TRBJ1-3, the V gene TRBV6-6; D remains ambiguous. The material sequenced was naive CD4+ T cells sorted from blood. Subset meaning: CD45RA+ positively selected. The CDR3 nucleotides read TGTGCCAGCAGGGGGTACGGGAGGACTGGAAACACCATATATTTT. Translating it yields CASRGYGRTGNTIYF.